A selection of T cell receptor beta chains follows, all from one sample in a study of regulatory T cells in long-lasting Graves disease. TCRdb re-analysed the multiplex PCR reads in MiXCR, keeping a single row per CDR3 protein. The sample includes over 450,000 distinct CDR3 sequences, 20% to 25% of them seen just once. The source was peripheral blood mononuclear cells (PBMCs), collected when the disease was refractory, from a patient treated with antithyroid drugs. The receptors were gathered from a female donor with Graves disease. Each CDR3 is given with its conserved first and last residue. D genes are given only for firm matches. Size tells how often a clone was seen (once, few, many) or the class of an expanded clone, and some rows leave it out.

abundance	v_gene	j_gene	d_gene	CDR3nt	CDR3aa
NA	TRBV29-1	TRBJ1-2	TRBD1	TGCAGCGTTGTGTGGGACAGGGGCCTTTATGGCTACACCTTC	CSVVWDRGLYGYTF
many	TRBV6-5	TRBJ2-5	NA	TGTGCCAGCAGTTACTCGCTCGGAGAGACCCAGTACTTC	CASSYSLGETQYF
few	TRBV7-9	TRBJ1-5	NA	TGTGCCAGCAGCTTAGCGGATTTAAGTGGGGAATGGCCCCAGCATTTT	CASSLADLSGEWPQHF
NA	TRBV7-9	TRBJ1-4	NA	TGTGCCAGCAGCCGTAATACGGGGGAGGGAGAAAAACTGTTTTTT	CASSRNTGEGEKLFF
NA	TRBV10-3	TRBJ1-3	NA	TGTGCCATCAGTGAGTCAGGGCCCGTCTCTGGAAACACCATATATTTT	CAISESGPVSGNTIYF
few	TRBV27	TRBJ1-5	TRBD1	TGTGCCAGCAGTACACGACAGGGGGGAGTCGTCCATCAGCCCCAGCATTTT	CASSTRQGGVVHQPQHF
NA	TRBV7-9	TRBJ1-2	NA	TGTGCCAGCAGCTTTGGAGGGGCCGAGGTTCATGGCTACACCTTC	CASSFGGAEVHGYTF
NA	TRBV19	TRBJ2-3	NA	TGTGCCAGTAGTATATTAGGACAGCCCACAGATACGCAGTATTTT	CASSILGQPTDTQYF
many	TRBV29-1	TRBJ2-5	TRBD1	TGCAGCGCCCTCCCCCAAAGACAGGGCCTTCTAGAGACCCAGTACTTC	CSALPQRQGLLETQYF
NA	TRBV6-2/TRBV6-3	TRBJ2-1	TRBD1	TGTGCCAGCAGTCAGTGGGACAGGGCTGAGCAGTTCTTC	CASSQWDRAEQFF
NA	TRBV3-1	TRBJ2-7	TRBD1	TGTGCCAGCGGGGGACAGGGGGCTCGAGAGCAGTACTTC	CASGGQGAREQYF
many	TRBV11-2	TRBJ1-2	NA	TGTGCCAGCAGCTTAGATGGGGAAGGCACTTCTGCTGGCTACACCTTC	CASSLDGEGTSAGYTF
few	TRBV25-1	TRBJ1-1	TRBD1	TGTGCCAGCAGGCCACTGACAGGGAGGGACACTGAAGCTTTCTTT	CASRPLTGRDTEAFF
many	TRBV5-1	TRBJ2-2	TRBD2	TGCGCCAGCAGCTTCAGCGGGGAGAACACCGGGGAGCTGTTTTTT	CASSFSGENTGELFF
many	TRBV24-1	TRBJ1-2	TRBD1	TGTGCCACCAGTTCACCAGCCGGGACAGGGGACGGCTACACCTTC	CATSSPAGTGDGYTF
many	TRBV10-3	TRBJ1-1	NA	TGTGCCGCCCGTGAGGACACTGAAGCTTTCTTT	CAAREDTEAFF
NA	TRBV28	TRBJ2-1	NA	TGTGCCAGCAGTTTTATAGGCGGCAGGGACACCTACAATGAGCAGTTCTTC	CASSFIGGRDTYNEQFF
few	TRBV7-9	TRBJ2-2	NA	TGTGCCAGCAGCCTTAGGTGGGGACAAACGAACACCGGGGAGCTGTTTTTT	CASSLRWGQTNTGELFF
many	TRBV7-2	TRBJ2-7	TRBD2	TGTGCCAGCAGCTTAGCCGCGGTAGCGGGAGTAGGCTCCTACGAGCAGTACTTC	CASSLAAVAGVGSYEQYF
NA	TRBV12-3/TRBV12-4	TRBJ2-1	NA	TGTGCCAGCAGCCAGACTAGGGATGAGCAGTTCTTC	CASSQTRDEQFF
NA	TRBV29-1	TRBJ1-2	NA	TGCAGCGTTGGGTCAGCGTTTGTCTCAACTTATGGCTACACCTTC	CSVGSAFVSTYGYTF
few	TRBV19	TRBJ1-5	NA	TGTGCCAGTATAGAGCCGGGTCTGAAGGGATATCAGCCCCAGCATTTT	CASIEPGLKGYQPQHF
NA	TRBV7-9	TRBJ2-7	TRBD1	TGTGCCAGCAGCTCCCTGGACAGGGATAACGAGCAGTACTTC	CASSSLDRDNEQYF
few	TRBV7-9	TRBJ2-6	NA	TGTGCCAGCAGTCACGGGGTTGCCGGGGCCAACGTCCTGACTTTC	CASSHGVAGANVLTF
NA	TRBV5-1	TRBJ1-1	TRBD1	TGCGCCAGCAGCTTAGCAGGACAGGGCTATTACACTGAAGCTTTCTTT	CASSLAGQGYYTEAFF
NA	TRBV6-2/TRBV6-3	TRBJ2-4	NA	TGTGCCAGCAGTGACCGACCTGAAGGAAACATTCAGTACTTC	CASSDRPEGNIQYF
many	TRBV7-2	TRBJ1-1	TRBD1	TGTGCCAGCAGCCTGCGACAGGGGGGCACTGAAGCTTTCTTT	CASSLRQGGTEAFF
many	TRBV11-2	TRBJ2-7	NA	TGTGCCAGCAGCTTTGGGGGTCCCCTCAACGAGCAGTACTTC	CASSFGGPLNEQYF
many	TRBV2	TRBJ2-5	TRBD1	TGTGCCAGCAGTTGGACAGGGAACCAAGAGACCCAGTACTTC	CASSWTGNQETQYF
many	TRBV29-1	TRBJ1-2	TRBD1	TGCAGCGTTGAGAGAGGGGGCAATAACTATGGCTACACCTTC	CSVERGGNNYGYTF
many	TRBV28	TRBJ2-1	NA	TGTGCCAGCAGTTTGGGGAAAGCACACAATGAGCAGTTCTTC	CASSLGKAHNEQFF
many	TRBV28	TRBJ1-1	NA	TGTGCCAGCAGTTCTGCGCGGGGAGGGACTGAAGCTTTCTTT	CASSSARGGTEAFF
many	TRBV20-1	TRBJ2-5	TRBD1	TGCAGTGCTAGGGCGACAGGGACAGGGTGGACGGAGACCCAGTACTTC	CSARATGTGWTETQYF